This T cell receptor beta chain comes out of a study of spatial heterogeneity in lung cancer. Study overall: The study consistently detected more beta-chain than alpha-chain sequences. Raw sequencing reads included, on average, more than 9.5 appearances of each unique TCR and UMI combination.

Single TCR cDNA molecules each had their own unique molecular identifier. TCRdb re-derived calls from the 5' RACE reads in MiXCR, one entry per CDR3 protein. The table has 20,000 to 25,000 distinct CDR3 sequences, about 3% seen once. This clonotype is medium-sized by share. Time point specified: sample taken at primary tumor resection. Whole RNA was taken from tumor, nontumor lung or frozen PBMC; it was then sequenced unsorted. Samples came from 70 to 80 TRACERx patients with untreated early-stage lung cancer. CDR1 DFQATT and CDR2 SNEGSKA come from the germline V gene (reference sequence). Trimming cost V 1 base and J 3 bases, with 10 bases left between them. The CDR3 spans 14 residues.

J is TRBJ2-1 and V is TRBV20-1; D may be TRBD1 (6 bases). The receptor comes from a female donor with early-stage non-small cell lung cancer. This specimen consisted of PBMCs, obtained at surgery. The CDR3 here is CSARVTGIYNEQFF. In DNA form, the CDR3 reads TGCAGTGCTAGAGTGACAGGAATCTACAATGAGCAGTTCTTC.